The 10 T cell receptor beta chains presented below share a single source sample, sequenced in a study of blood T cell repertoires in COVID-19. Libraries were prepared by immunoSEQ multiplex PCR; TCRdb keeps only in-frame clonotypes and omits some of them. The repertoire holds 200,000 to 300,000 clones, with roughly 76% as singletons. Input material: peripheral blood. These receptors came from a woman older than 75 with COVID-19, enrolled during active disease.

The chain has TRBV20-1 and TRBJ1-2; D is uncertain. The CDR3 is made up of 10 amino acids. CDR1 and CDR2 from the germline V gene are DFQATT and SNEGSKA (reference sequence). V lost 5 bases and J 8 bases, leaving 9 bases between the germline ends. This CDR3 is CSAAPRGYTF. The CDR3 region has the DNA TGCAGTGCTGCCCCCAGGGGCTACACCTTC.

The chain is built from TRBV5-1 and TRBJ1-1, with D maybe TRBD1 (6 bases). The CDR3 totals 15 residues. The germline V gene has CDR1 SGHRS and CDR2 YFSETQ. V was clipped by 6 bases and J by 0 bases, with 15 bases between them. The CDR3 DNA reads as TGCGCCAGCACCCCCGGGGGGGGCCTGAACACTGAAGCTTTCTTT. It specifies CASTPGGGLNTEAFF.

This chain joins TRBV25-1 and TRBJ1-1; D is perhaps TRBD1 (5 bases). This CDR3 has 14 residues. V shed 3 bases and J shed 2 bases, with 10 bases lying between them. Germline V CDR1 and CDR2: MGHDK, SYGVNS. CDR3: CASSESGINTEAFF. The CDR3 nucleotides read TGTGCCAGCAGTGAGTCAGGGATCAACACTGAAGCTTTCTTT.

CDR3 sequence reads: CATGDTASGYTF. CDR3 DNA sequence: TGTGCCACCGGGGACACGGCTTCTGGCTACACCTTC. The V call is TRBV24-1, the J call TRBJ1-2, with a weak D call TRBD1 (6 bases). V dropped 9 bases and J dropped 7 bases, with 14 bases sitting between them. This CDR3 has 12 amino acids. Germline values: CDR1 KGHDR, CDR2 SFDVKD.

CDR3 bases: TGTGCCAGCAGCTTGGCGGGCACCTCCGGTGGGGGAGGTGGCTACACCTTC. It yields the protein CASSLAGTSGGGGGYTF. This rearrangement joins TRBV5-6 to TRBJ1-2; D may be TRBD1 (5 bases). The germline CDR1 and CDR2 sequences are SGHDT and YYEEEE. V lost 0 bases to trimming and J lost 7 bases, with 22 bases between them. The CDR3 has 17 amino acids.

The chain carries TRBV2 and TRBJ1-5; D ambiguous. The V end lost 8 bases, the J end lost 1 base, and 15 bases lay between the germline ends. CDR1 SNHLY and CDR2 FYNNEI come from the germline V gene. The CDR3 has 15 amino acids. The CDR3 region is CASALEGGSNQPQHF. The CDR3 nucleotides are TGTGCCAGCGCTTTGGAGGGCGGGAGCAATCAGCCCCAGCATTTT.

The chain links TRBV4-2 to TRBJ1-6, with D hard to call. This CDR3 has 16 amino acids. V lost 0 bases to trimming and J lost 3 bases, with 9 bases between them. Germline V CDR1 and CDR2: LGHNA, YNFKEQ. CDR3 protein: CASSQEAGNYNSPLHF. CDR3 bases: TGTGCCAGCAGCCAAGAAGCGGGAAACTATAATTCACCCCTCCACTTT.

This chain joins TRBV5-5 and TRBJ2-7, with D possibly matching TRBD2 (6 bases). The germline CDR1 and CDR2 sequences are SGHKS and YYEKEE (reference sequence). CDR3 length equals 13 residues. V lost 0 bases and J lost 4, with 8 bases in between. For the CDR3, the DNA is TGTGCCAGCAGCTTGGGGAGGGCGTACGAGCAGTACTTC. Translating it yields CASSLGRAYEQYF.

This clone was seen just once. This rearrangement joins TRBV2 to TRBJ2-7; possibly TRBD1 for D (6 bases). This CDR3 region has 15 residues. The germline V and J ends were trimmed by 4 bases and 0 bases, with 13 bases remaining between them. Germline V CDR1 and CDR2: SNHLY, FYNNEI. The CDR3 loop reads CASSGWTASSYEQYF. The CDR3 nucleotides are TGTGCCAGCAGTGGATGGACAGCTAGCTCCTACGAGCAGTACTTC.

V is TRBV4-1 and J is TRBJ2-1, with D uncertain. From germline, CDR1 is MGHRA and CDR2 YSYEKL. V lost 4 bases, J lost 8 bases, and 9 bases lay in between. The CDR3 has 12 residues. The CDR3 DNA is TGCGCCAGCAGCCCCCGGTCGGATGAGCAGTTCTTC. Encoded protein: CASSPRSDEQFF.